This T cell receptor beta chain stems from a study of control samples from healthy donors and cancer patients. After removal of 8 bases from V and 4 bases from J, the junction contained 6 bases not matched to a gene. The CDR3 runs to 13 residues. From germline, CDR1 is MNHEY and CDR2 SVGAGI. Sequencing was performed with immunoSEQ multiplex PCR; in TCRdb, only in-frame clones are kept and a portion is missing. The data show about 73,000 clones, 94% seen once. The sequence was collected from a woman aged 40 to 50 in good health. The rearrangement uses TRBV6-5 and TRBJ2-5, with 8 bases identical to TRBD2. Sequencing was done on a sample of blood. The CDR3, as DNA: TGTGCCAGCGGTCGAGCGGGGGTAGAGACCCAGTACTTC. It specifies CASGRAGVETQYF.